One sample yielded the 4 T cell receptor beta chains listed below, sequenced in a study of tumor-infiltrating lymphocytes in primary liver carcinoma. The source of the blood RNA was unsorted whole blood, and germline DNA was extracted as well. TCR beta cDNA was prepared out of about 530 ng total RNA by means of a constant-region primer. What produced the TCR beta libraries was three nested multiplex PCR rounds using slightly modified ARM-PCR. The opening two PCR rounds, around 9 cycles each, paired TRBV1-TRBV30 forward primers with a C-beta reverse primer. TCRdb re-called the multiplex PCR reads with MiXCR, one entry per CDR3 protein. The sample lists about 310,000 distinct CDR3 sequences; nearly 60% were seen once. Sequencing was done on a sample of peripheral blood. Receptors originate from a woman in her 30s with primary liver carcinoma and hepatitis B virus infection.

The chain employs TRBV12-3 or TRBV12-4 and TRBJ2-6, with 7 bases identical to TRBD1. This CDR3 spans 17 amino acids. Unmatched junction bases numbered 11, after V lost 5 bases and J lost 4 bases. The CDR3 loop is CASSDDRASAGANVLTF. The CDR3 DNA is TGTGCCAGCAGTGACGACAGGGCATCGGCAGGGGCCAACGTCCTGACTTTC.

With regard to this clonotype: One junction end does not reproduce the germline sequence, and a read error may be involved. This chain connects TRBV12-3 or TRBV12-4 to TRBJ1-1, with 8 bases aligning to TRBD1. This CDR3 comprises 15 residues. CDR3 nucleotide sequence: TGTGCCAGCAGTCCCAGGGGGCGCGGGGACACTGAAGCTCTCTTT. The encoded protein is CASSPRGRGDTEALF.

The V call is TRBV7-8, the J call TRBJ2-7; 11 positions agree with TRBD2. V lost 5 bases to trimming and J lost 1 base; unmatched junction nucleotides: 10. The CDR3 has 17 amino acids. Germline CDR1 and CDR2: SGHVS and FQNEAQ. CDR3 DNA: TGTGCCAGCAGCCCGCTGGGGGCTAGCGGGAGGTCCTACGAGCAGTACTTC. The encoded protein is CASSPLGASGRSYEQYF.

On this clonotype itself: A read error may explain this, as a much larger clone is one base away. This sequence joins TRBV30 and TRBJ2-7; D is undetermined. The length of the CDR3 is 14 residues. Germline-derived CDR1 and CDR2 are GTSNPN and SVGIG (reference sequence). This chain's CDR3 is CAWSGGGTKYAQYF. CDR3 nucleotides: TGTGCCTGGAGTGGAGGTGGTACCAAATACGCGCAGTACTTC.